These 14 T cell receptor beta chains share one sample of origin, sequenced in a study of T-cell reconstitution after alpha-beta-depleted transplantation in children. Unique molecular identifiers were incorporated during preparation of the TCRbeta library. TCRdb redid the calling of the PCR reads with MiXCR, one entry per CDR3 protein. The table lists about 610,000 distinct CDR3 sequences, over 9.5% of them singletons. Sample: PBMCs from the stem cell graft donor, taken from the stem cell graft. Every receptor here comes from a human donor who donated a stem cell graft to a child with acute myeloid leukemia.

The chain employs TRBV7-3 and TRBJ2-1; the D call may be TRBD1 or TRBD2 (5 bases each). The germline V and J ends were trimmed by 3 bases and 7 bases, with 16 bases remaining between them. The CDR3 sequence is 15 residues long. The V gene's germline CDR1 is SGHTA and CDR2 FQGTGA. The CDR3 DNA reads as TGTGCCAGCAGCTTCGGGTCTTCTTGGGGGAATGAGCAGTTCTTC. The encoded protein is CASSFGSSWGNEQFF.

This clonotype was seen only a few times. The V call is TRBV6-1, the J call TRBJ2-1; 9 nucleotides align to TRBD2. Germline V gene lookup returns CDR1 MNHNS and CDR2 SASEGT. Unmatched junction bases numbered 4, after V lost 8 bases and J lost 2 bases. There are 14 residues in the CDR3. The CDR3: CASGPSGTYNEQFF. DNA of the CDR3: TGTGCCAGCGGCCCTAGCGGGACCTACAATGAGCAGTTCTTC.

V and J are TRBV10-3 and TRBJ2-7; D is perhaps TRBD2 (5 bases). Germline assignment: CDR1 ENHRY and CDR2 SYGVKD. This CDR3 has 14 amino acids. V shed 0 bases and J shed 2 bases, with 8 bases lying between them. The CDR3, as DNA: TGTGCCATCAGTGAGTCTAAGGGAGCCTACGAGCAGTACTTC. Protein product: CAISESKGAYEQYF.

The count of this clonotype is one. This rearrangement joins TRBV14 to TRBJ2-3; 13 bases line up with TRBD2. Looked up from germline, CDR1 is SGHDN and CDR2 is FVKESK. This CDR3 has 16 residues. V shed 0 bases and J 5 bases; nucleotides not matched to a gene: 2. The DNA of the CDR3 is TGTGCCAGCAGCCAAGATAGACTAGCGGGAGGAGATACGCAGTATTTT. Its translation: CASSQDRLAGGDTQYF.

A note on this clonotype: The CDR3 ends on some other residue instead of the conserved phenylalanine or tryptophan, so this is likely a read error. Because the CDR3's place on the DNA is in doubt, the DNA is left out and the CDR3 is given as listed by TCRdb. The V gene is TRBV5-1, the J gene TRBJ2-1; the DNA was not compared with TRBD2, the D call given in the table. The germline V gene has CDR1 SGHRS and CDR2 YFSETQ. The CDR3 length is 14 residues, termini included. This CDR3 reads CASSLAGDGALSFV.

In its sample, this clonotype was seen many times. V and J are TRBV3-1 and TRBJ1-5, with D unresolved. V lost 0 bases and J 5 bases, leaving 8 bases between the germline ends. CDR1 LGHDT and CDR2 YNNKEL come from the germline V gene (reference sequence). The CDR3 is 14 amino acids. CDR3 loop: CASSQDGPHQPQHF. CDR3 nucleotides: TGTGCCAGCAGCCAAGACGGGCCACATCAGCCCCAGCATTTT.

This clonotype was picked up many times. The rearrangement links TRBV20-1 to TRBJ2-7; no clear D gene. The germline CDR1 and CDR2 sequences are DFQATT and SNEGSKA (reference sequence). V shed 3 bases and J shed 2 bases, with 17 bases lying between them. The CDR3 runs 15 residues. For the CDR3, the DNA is TGCAGTGCTAGGGGTGGGCAGAAGGGCCCCTACGAGCAGTACTTC. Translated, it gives CSARGGQKGPYEQYF.

Written as DNA, the CDR3 is TGTGCCAGCAGCTTCAACAGGGACACCGGGGAGCTGTTTTTT. It translates to CASSFNRDTGELFF. V is TRBV7-9 and J is TRBJ2-2, with D possibly being TRBD1 (6 bases). There are 14 residues in the CDR3. Germline CDR1 is SEHNR and CDR2 is FQNEAQ (reference sequence). Trimming shortened V by 3 bases and J by 3 bases, and 8 bases separated the two germline ends. Supplemented by reference TRBV7-9 and TRBJ2-2, the full variable domain reads DTGVSQNPRHKITKRGQNVTFRCDPISEHNRLYWYRQTLGQGPEFLTYFQNEAQLEKSRLLSDRFSAERPKGSFSTLEIQRTEQGDSAMYLCASSFNRDTGELFFGEGSRLTVL.

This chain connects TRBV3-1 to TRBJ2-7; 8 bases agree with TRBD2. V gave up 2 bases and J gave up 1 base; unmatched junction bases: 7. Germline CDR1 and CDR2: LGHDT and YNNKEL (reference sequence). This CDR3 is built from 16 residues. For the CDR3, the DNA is TGTGCCAGCAGCCAACAACCCGGGAGGGTATCCTACGAGCAGTACTTC. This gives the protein CASSQQPGRVSYEQYF.

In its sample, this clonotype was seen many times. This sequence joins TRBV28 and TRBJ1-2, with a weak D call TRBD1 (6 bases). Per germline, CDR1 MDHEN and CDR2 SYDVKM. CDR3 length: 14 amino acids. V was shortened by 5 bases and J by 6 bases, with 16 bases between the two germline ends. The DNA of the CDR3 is TGTGCCAGCAGTGCCCAGGGGAAGGGAGATGGCTACACCTTC. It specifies CASSAQGKGDGYTF.

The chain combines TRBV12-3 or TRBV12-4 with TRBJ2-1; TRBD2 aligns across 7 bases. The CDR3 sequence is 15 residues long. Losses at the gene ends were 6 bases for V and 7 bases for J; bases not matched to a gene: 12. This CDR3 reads CASSLRGGSRNEQFF. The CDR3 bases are TGTGCCAGCAGCCTACGGGGCGGGAGTCGTAATGAGCAGTTCTTC.

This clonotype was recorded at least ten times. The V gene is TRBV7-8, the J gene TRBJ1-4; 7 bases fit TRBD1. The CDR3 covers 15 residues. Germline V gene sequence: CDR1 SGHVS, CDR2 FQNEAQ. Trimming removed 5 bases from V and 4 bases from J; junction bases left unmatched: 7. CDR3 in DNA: TGTGCCAGCAGCCTGGAGACAGGGATTAATGAAAAACTGTTTTTT. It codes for CASSLETGINEKLFF.

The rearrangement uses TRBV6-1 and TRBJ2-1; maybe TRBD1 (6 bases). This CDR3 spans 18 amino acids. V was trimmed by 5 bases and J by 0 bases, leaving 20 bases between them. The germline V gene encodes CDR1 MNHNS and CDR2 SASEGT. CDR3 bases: TGTGCCAGCAGTCCCCCCGGGACACCAACCAGCTCCTACAATGAGCAGTTCTTC. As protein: CASSPPGTPTSSYNEQFF.

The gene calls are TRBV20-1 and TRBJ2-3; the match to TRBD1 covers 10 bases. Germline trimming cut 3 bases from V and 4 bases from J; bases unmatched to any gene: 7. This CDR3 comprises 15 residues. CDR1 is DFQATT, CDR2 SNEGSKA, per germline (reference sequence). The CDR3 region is CSASEGQGSADTQYF. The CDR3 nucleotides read TGCAGTGCTAGTGAGGGACAGGGGAGCGCAGATACGCAGTATTTT.